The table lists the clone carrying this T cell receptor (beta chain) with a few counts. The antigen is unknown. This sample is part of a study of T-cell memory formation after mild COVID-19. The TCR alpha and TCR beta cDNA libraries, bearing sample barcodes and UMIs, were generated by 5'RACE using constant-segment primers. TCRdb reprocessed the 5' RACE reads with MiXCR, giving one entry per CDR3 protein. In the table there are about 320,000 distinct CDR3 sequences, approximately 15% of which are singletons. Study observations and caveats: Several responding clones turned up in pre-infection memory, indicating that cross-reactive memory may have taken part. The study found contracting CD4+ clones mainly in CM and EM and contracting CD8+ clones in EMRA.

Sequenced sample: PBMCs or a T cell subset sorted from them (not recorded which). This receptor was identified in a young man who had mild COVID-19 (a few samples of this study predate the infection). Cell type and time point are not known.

As DNA, the CDR3 is TGTGCCAGCAGCTTACAAATCGGTGAGCAGTTCTTC. Residues: CASSLQIGEQFF. The chain carries TRBV7-3 and TRBJ2-1; D is unresolved. The CDR3 contains 12 residues. From germline, CDR1 is SGHTA and CDR2 FQGTGA. Deletions cut 2 bases from V and 9 bases from J, with 8 bases between.